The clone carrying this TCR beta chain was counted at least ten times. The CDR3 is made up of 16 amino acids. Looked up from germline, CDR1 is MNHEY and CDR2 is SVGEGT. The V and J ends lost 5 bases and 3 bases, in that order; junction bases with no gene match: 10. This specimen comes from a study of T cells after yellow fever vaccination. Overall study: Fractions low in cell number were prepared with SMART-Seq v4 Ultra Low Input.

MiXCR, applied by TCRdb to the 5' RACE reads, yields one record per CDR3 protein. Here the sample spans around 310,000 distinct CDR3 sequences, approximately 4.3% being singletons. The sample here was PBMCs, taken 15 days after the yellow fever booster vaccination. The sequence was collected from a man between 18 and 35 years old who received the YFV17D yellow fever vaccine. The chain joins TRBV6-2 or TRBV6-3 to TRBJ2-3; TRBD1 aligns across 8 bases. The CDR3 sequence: CASSPYNRGMTDTQYF. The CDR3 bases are TGTGCCAGCAGTCCCTACAACAGGGGGATGACAGATACGCAGTATTTT.